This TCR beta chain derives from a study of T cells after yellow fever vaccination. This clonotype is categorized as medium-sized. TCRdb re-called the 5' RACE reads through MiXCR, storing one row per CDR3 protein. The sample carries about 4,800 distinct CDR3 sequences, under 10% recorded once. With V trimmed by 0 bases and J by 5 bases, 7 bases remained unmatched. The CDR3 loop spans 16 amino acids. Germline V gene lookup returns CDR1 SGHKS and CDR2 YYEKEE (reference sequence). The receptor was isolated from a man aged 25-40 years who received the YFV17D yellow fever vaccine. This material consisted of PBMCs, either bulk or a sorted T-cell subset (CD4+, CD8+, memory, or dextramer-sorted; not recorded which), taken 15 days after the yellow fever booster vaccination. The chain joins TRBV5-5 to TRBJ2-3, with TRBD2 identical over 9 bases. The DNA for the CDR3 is TGTGCCAGCAGCTTGGGCGGGAGGGCAAGTATAGATACGCAGTATTTT. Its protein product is CASSLGGRASIDTQYF.